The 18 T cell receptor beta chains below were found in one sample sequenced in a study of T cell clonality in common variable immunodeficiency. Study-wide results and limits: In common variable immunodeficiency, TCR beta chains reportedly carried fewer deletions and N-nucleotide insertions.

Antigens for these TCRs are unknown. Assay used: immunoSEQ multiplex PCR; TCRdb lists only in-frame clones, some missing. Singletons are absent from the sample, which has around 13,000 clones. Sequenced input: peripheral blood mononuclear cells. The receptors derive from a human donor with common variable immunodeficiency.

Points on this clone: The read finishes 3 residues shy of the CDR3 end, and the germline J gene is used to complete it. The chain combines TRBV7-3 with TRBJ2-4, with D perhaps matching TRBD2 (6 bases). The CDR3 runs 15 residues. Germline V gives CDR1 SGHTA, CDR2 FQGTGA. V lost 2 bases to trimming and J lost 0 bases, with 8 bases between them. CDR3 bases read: TGTGCCAGCAGCTTAGGCGGGGCAGCCAAAAACATT. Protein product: CASSLGGAAKNI. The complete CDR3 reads CASSLGGAAKNIQYF.

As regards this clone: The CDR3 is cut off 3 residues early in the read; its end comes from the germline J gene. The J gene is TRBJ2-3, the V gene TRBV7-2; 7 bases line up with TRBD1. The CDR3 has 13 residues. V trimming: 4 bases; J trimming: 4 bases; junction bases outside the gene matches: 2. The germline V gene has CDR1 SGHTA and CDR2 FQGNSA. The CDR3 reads CASSYQGADTQYF. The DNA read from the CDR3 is TGTGCCAGCAGCTACCAGGGGGCAGATACG. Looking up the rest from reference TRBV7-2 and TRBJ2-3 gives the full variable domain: GAGVSQSPSNKVTEKGKDVELRCDPISGHTALYWYRQSLGQGLEFLIYFQGNSAPDKSGLPSDRFSAERTGGSVSTLTIQRTQQEDSAVYLCASSYQGADTQYFGPGTRLTVL.

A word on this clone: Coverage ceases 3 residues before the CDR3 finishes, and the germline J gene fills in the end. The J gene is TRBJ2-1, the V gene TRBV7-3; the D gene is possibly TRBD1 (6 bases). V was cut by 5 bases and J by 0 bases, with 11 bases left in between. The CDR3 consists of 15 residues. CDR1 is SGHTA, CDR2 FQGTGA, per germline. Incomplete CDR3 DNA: TGTGCCAGCAGCGTAGACAGGAGCTCCTACAATGAG. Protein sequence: CASSVDRSSYNE. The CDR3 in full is CASSVDRSSYNEQFF.

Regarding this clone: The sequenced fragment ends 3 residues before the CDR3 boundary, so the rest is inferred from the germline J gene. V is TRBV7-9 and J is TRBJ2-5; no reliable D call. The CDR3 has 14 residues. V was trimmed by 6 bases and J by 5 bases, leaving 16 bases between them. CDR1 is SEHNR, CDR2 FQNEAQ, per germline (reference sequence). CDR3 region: CASSRGNMRETQYF. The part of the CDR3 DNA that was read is TGTGCCAGCAGTCGAGGTAACATGAGGGAGACC.

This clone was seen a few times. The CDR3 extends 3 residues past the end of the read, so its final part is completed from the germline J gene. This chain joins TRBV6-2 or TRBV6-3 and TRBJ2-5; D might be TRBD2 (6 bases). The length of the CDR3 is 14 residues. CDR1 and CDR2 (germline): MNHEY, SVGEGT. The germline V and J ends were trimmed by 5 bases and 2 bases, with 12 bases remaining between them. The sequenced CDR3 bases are TGTGCCAGCAGTCACCGGACTAAACAAGAGACC. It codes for CASSHRTKQET. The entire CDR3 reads CASSHRTKQETQYF.

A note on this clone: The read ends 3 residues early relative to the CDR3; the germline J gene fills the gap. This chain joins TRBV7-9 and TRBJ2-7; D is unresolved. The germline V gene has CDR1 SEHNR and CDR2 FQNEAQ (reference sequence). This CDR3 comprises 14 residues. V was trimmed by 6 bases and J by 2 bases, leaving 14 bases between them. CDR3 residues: CASSSDLDPYEQYF. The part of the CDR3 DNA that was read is TGTGCCAGCAGTTCCGACCTAGACCCCTACGAG. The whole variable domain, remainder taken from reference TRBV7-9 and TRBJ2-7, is DTGVSQNPRHKITKRGQNVTFRCDPISEHNRLYWYRQTLGQGPEFLTYFQNEAQLEKSRLLSDRFSAERPKGSFSTLEIQRTEQGDSAMYLCASSSDLDPYEQYFGPGTRLTVT.

The CDR3 DNA, read in part, is TGTGCCAGCAGCTTAGCTAATACACACACAGATACG. Protein: CASSLANTHTDT. The full CDR3 protein is CASSLANTHTDTQYF. The chain uses TRBV7-9 and TRBJ2-3; D not certain. Read sequence stops 3 residues before the CDR3 end, and the germline J gene provides the missing end. Looked up from germline, CDR1 is SEHNR and CDR2 is FQNEAQ (reference sequence). V lost 0 bases and J lost 2, with 9 bases in between. The CDR3 totals 15 residues.

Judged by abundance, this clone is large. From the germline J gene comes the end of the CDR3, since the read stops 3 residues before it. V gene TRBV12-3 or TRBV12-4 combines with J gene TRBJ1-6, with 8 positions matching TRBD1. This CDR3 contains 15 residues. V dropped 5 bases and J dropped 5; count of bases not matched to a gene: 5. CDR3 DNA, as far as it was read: TGTGCCAGCAGTAGAGACAGGGGTAATAATTCACCC. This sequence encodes CASSRDRGNNSP. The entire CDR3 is CASSRDRGNNSPLHF.

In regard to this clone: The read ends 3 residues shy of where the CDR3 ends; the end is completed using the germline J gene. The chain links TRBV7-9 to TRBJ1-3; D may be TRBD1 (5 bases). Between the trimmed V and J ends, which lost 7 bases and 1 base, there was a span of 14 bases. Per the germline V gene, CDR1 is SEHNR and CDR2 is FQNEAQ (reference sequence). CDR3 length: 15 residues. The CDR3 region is CASNPRVRSGNTIYF. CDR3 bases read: TGTGCCAGCAACCCCAGGGTGAGGTCTGGAAACACC.

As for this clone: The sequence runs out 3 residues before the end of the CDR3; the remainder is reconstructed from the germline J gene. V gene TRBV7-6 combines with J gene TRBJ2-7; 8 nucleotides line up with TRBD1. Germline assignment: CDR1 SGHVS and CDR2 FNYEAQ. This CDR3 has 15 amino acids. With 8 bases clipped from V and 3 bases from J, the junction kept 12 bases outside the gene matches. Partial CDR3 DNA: TGTGCCAGCGCCTCCTCCGGGACAGGCTTCTACGAG. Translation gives CASASSGTGFYE. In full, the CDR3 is CASASSGTGFYEQYF.

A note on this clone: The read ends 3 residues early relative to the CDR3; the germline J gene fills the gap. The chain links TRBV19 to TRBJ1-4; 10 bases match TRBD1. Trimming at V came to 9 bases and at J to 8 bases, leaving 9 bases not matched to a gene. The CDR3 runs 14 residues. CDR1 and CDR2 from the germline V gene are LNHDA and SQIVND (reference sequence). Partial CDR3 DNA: TGTGCCAGCAGGACAGGGGGTTCGGAGGAAAAA. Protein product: CASRTGGSEEK. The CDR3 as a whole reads CASRTGGSEEKLFF.

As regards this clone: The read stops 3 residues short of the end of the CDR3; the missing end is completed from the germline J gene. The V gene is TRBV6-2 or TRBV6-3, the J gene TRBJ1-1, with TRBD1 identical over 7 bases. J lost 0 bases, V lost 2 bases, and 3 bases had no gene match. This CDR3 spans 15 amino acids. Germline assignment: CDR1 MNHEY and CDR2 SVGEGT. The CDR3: CASSYRGRMNTEAFF. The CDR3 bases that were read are TGTGCCAGCAGTTACAGGGGGCGGATGAACACTGAA.

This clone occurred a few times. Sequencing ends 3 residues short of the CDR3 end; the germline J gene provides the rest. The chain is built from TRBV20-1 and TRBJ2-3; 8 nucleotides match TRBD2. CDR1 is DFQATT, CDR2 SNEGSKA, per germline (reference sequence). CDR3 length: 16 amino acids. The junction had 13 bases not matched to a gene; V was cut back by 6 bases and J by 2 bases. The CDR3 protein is CSARPIAGPSTDTQYF. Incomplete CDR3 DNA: TGCAGTGCGAGACCGATAGCGGGGCCTTCCACAGATACG.

The part of the CDR3 DNA that was read is TGTGCCAGTAGTATAGCCGGGACAGCGTTCTCCTACGAG. It codes for CASSIAGTAFSYE. The complete CDR3 sequence is CASSIAGTAFSYEQYF. This chain connects TRBV19 to TRBJ2-7; the match to TRBD1 covers 7 bases. The CDR3 end lies 3 residues beyond the end of the read and is filled in from the germline J gene. Per germline, CDR1 LNHDA and CDR2 SQIVND (reference sequence). CDR3 length: 16 amino acids. With 1 base clipped from V and 0 bases from J, the junction kept 6 bases outside the gene matches.

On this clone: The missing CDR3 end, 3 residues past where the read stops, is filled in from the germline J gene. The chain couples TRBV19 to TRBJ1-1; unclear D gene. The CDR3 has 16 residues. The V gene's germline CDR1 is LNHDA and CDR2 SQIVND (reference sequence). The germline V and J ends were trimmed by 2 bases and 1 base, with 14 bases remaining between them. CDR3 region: CASSISSRLKNTEAFF. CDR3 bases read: TGTGCCAGTAGTATATCGTCTAGACTGAAGAACACTGAA.

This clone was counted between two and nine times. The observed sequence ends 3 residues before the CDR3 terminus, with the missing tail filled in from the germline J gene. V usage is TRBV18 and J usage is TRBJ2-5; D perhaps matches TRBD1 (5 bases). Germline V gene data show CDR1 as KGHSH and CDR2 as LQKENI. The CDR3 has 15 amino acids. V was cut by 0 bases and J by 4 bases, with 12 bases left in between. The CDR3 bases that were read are TGTGCCAGCTCACCACCGCTCAGGGTGGGAGAGACC. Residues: CASSPPLRVGET. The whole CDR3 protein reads CASSPPLRVGETQYF.

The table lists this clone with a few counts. CDR3 DNA (partial): TGTGCCAGCAGCCCCCGGGACAGGGATCGGTACAATGAG. Translation gives CASSPRDRDRYNE. The whole CDR3 sequence reads CASSPRDRDRYNEQFF. The chain has TRBV6-2 or TRBV6-3 and TRBJ2-1; TRBD1 matches 9 bases. The missing CDR3 end, 3 residues past where the read stops, is filled in from the germline J gene. J gave up 4 bases and V 6 bases, and 10 bases lay outside the gene matches. The V gene's germline CDR1 is MNHEY and CDR2 SVGEGT. This CDR3 has 16 residues.

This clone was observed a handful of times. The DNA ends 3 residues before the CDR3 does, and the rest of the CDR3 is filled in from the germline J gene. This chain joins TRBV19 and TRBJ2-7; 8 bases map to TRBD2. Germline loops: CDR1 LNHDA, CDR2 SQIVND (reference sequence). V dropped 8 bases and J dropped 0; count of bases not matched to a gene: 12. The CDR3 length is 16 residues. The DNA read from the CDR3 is TGTGCCAGTTCCCGGCGGGGGGCCTACCCCTCCTACGAG. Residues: CASSRRGAYPSYE. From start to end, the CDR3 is CASSRRGAYPSYEQYF.